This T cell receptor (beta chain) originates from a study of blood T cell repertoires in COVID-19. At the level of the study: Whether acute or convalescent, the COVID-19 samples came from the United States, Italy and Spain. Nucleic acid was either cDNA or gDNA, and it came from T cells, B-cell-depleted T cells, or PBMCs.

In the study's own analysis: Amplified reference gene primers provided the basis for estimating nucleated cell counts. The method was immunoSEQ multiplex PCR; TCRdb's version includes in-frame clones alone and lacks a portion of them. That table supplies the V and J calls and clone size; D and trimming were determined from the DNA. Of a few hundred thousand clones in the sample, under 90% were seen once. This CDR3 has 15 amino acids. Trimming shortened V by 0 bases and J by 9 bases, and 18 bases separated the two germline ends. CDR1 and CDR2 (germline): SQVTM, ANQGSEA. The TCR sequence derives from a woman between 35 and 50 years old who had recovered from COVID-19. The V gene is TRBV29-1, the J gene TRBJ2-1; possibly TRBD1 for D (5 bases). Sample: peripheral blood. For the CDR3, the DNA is TGCAGCGTTGAAGAAGGCCAATTTAGGGGCGGTGAGCAGTTCTTC. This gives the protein CSVEEGQFRGGEQFF.